Below, one T cell receptor (beta chain) is given with its context. Its antigen remains undetermined. No base quality information exists; no much larger clone differs at one position. Library generation was performed with the immunoSEQ multiplex PCR assay. T cell repertoires were profiled by deep sequencing of rearranged TCR beta loci, alongside multiparametric flow cytometry. TCRdb mirrors the immuneACCESS table, restricted to in-frame sequences. Some clones are absent from its copies; in checked studies, under half trace to an unresolved V gene, and the reason for the others is unknown. The sample has 43,000 or so clones on record, over 75% of them singletons. The top ten hold 2.2% of the sample. The data stem from a study of lymphopenia after photon versus proton radiotherapy (dated by TCRdb to the late 2010s). Regarding the study in general: The immunological effects of photon versus proton radiation therapy were compared in patients with gastrointestinal tumors who developed high-grade lymphopenia. The cohort included about 18 patients with gastrointestinal tumors who developed lymphopenia after receiving either photon or proton therapy. The goal of the study was to characterize the differences between the two radiation modalities in how they affect the immune system.

Trimming removed 4 bases from V and 2 bases from J, leaving 8 bases between the germline ends. The CDR1 and CDR2 encoded by the germline V gene (reference sequence) are GTSNPN and SVGIG. The CDR3 holds 12 amino acids from the cysteine to the phenylalanine. Of all the DNA, just the CDR3 is kept, 36 bases in frame from base 1. Here is what the overall study found, with its caveats: Once the lymphocyte count had reached its nadir, the repertoires of photon-treated patients showed oligoclonal expansion, particularly of CD8+ Temra cells, and this expansion drove the decline in diversity. The authors looked at the survival association only in patients who died, and they framed better survival with proton therapy as a possibility rather than a demonstrated result. Across the cohort, among patients who died, a greater drop in TCR diversity after the nadir was inversely correlated with overall survival time. Relative stability during treatment was observed in proton-treated patients, whereas loss of naive T cells and TCR diversity and gain of effector/memory populations were observed in photon-treated patients.

The material was peripheral blood, obtained from a patient treated with photon-based radiotherapy. The TCR comes from a man in his forties with gastric cancer. The chain is made from TRBV30 and TRBJ1-2; matching of 6 bases hints at TRBD1 as the D gene. The CDR3: CAWIGGNYGYTF. The nucleotides read TGTGCCTGGATAGGGGGGAACTATGGCTACACCTTC. With all but the CDR3 taken from the reference TRBV30 and TRBJ1-2 genes, the full variable domain is: SQTIHQWPATLVQPVGSPLSLECTVEGTSNPNLYWYRQAAGRGLQLLFYSVGIGQISSEVPQNLSASRPQDRQFILSSKKLLLSDSGFYLCAWIGGNYGYTFGSGTRLTVV.